The clone carrying this TCR beta chain showed up many times. Its antigen is undetermined. This specimen belongs to a study of regulatory T cells in long-lasting Graves disease. Whole-study findings and limits: Persistent patients had a count of shared public clonotypes (around 2,500) that exceeded that of new patients (roughly 1,000). Persistent Graves' patients had lower TCR diversity than newly diagnosed ones.

HTBI primers from iRepertoire and Arm-PCR of CDR3 regions yielded the TCR beta libraries. Using its own MiXCR run on the multiplex PCR reads, TCRdb lists one record per CDR3 protein. The sample yields hundreds of thousands of distinct CDR3 sequences, about a sixth seen once. The V gene end was trimmed by 6 bases and the J gene end by 8 bases; junction bases not matched to a gene: 14. The CDR3 has 16 amino acids. CDR1 MNHEY and CDR2 SMNVEV come from the germline V gene (reference sequence). Time point noted: newly diagnosed GD, antithyroid drugs for less than 3 months. Scientists built the TCR library using RNA that was extracted from PBMCs. The same sample was also used in a study of T cells in Graves' hyperthyroidism and ophthalmopathy.

The sample here was peripheral blood mononuclear cells (PBMCs), taken at new diagnosis, from a patient treated with antithyroid drugs. This clonotype was obtained from a woman aged 30 to 39 with Graves disease. The chain recombines TRBV27 with TRBJ2-1; 9 bases map to TRBD2. This CDR3 reads CASSRTGLAILDEQFF. The CDR3 region has the DNA TGTGCCAGCAGCAGAACGGGACTAGCAATTTTGGATGAGCAGTTCTTC.